This T cell receptor beta chain was obtained from a study of T-cell memory formation after mild COVID-19. TCRdb analysed the 5' RACE reads with MiXCR anew, one entry per CDR3 protein. The sample includes hundreds of thousands of distinct CDR3 sequences, about 20% seen only once; the top ten take under 8.5%. The V gene lost 5 bases and the J gene lost 5 bases, with 17 bases spanning the gap. Germline V gene sequence: CDR1 KGHDR, CDR2 SFDVKD. The CDR3 runs 15 residues. The J gene is TRBJ1-2, the V gene TRBV24-1; unclear D gene. Source material: PBMCs or a T cell subset sorted from them (not recorded which). The receptor was isolated from an adult woman who had mild COVID-19 (a few samples of this study predate the infection). Cell type and time point are not known. The CDR3 region is CATSAGSRGPYGYTF. CDR3 in DNA: TGTGCCACCAGTGCGGGCTCCAGAGGGCCATATGGCTACACCTTC.